The 25 T cell receptor beta chains listed next were all sequenced from one sample in a study of blood T cell repertoires in COVID-19 (dated by TCRdb to the early 2020s). The library was produced with the immunoSEQ multiplex PCR assay. The immuneACCESS repertoire file appears here via TCRdb, limited to in-frame rearrangements. These files lack a portion of the clones; in checked studies, under half of the deficit traces to unresolved V genes, and the cause of the others is not known. The sample includes 350,000 to 400,000 clones, with about 89% observed a single time. Clones ranked in the top ten supply around 1.9% of the sample. The sequenced material came from PBMCs or T cells enriched from blood (not recorded which). The receptors were sampled from a man in his forties or fifties in a cohort exposed to, infected with or recovered from COVID-19 (not recorded which).

The V call is TRBV5-1, the J call TRBJ1-1, with D hard to call. Looked up from germline, CDR1 is SGHRS and CDR2 is YFSETQ. V lost 4 bases and J 6 bases, leaving 19 bases between the germline ends. This CDR3 contains 15 residues. The CDR3 DNA sequence: TGCGCCAGCAGCCCAATGAGGGCGGCCTTCTCTGAAGCTTTCTTT. It specifies CASSPMRAAFSEAFF.

The CDR3 sequence is CASSNGLAVDTGELFF. Written as DNA, the CDR3 is TGTGCCAGTAGTAACGGACTAGCGGTAGACACCGGGGAGCTGTTTTTT. The V and J genes are TRBV19 and TRBJ2-2; 10 bases match TRBD2. Trimming took 4 bases from V and 3 from J; bases not matched to a gene: 5. CDR1 is LNHDA, CDR2 SQIVND, per germline (reference sequence). The CDR3 runs 16 residues.

The rearrangement links TRBV9 to TRBJ1-2; 11 nucleotides line up with TRBD1. V shed 2 bases, J shed 8 bases, and the junction held 8 bases outside the gene matches. Germline lookup yields CDR1 SGDLS and CDR2 YYNGEE. This CDR3 comprises 15 residues. The CDR3 DNA is TGTGCCAGCAGCGTTTCCGGGACAGGGGGTTTAGGCTACACCTTC. This codes for CASSVSGTGGLGYTF.

In this sample, this clone turned up once. The chain joins TRBV3-1 (or the pseudogene TRBV3-2) to TRBJ2-7; 7 positions match TRBD1. The CDR3 is 16 amino acids. Germline V gene lookup returns CDR1 LGHDT and CDR2 YNNKEL (reference sequence). Trimming removed 3 bases from V and 5 bases from J; junction bases left unmatched: 13. The CDR3 loop is CASSQGVPGQSHEQYF. The DNA for the CDR3 is TGTGCCAGCAGCCAGGGGGTTCCGGGACAGTCCCACGAGCAGTACTTC.

The rearrangement links TRBV19 to TRBJ1-5, with TRBD1 identical over 9 bases. V lost 7 bases and J lost 5; bases outside the gene matches: 12. The CDR3 loop spans 16 amino acids. Germline CDR1 is LNHDA and CDR2 is SQIVND (reference sequence). Written as DNA, the CDR3 is TGTGCCAGTACCAATCGGGGGAACAGGGGGCATCAGCCCCAGCATTTT. It specifies CASTNRGNRGHQPQHF.

The chain joins TRBV4-1 to TRBJ2-2, with 11 bases identical to TRBD2. The length of the CDR3 is 16 residues. CDR1 is MGHRA, CDR2 YSYEKL, per germline. Unmatched junction bases numbered 2, after V lost 4 bases and J lost 1 base. The CDR3 DNA reads as TGCGCCAGCAGCCTTGGACTAGCGGGGAACACCGGGGAGCTGTTTTTT. It is translated as CASSLGLAGNTGELFF.

The V call is TRBV19, the J call TRBJ1-1; D unresolved. This CDR3 spans 14 amino acids. CDR1 and CDR2 (germline): LNHDA, SQIVND (reference sequence). Deletions cut 0 bases from V and 7 bases from J, with 12 bases between. The DNA of the CDR3 is TGTGCCAGTAGTATAGATGTGGAGAGGTTTGAAGCTTTCTTT. Protein: CASSIDVERFEAFF.

This chain joins TRBV7-2 and TRBJ2-7; tentative D call: TRBD2 (6 bases). The V gene's germline CDR1 is SGHTA and CDR2 FQGNSA. The V gene lost 3 bases and the J gene lost 7 bases, with 16 bases spanning the gap. This CDR3 spans 14 amino acids. CDR3 DNA sequence: TGTGCCAGCAGCTTTCAGGACTACCCAGGGGAGCAGTACTTC. Protein: CASSFQDYPGEQYF. Full variable domain (rest looked up from reference TRBV7-2 and TRBJ2-7): GAGVSQSPSNKVTEKGKDVELRCDPISGHTALYWYRQSLGQGLEFLIYFQGNSAPDKSGLPSDRFSAERTGGSVSTLTIQRTQQEDSAVYLCASSFQDYPGEQYFGPGTRLTVT.

With respect to this clone: The DNA is omitted, as the CDR3 cannot be located on it reliably, and the CDR3 follows TCRdb's listing. CDR3: CASSLMVAGGSVF. The chain is built from TRBV7-9 and TRBJ2-1; the DNA was not used to check the table's D call, TRBD2. Per the germline V gene, CDR1 is SEHNR and CDR2 is FQNEAQ (reference sequence). The CDR3 has 13 residues if both end residues are counted.

This clone came up once. The rearrangement links TRBV27 to TRBJ2-7; 8 positions match TRBD1. Germline values: CDR1 MNHEY, CDR2 SMNVEV (reference sequence). The V segment lost 4 bases and the J segment 4 bases; nucleotides outside the gene matches: 6. The CDR3 is 14 amino acids. CDR3 amino acids: CASSSRTGSYEQYF. The CDR3 bases are TGTGCCAGCAGTTCGCGGACAGGGAGTTACGAGCAGTACTTC.

The gene calls are TRBV2 and TRBJ2-1; D is unclear. Germline lookup yields CDR1 SNHLY and CDR2 FYNNEI. The CDR3 runs to 14 residues. The V end was cut by 3 bases, the J end by 4 bases, with 10 bases between. The CDR3: CASSETTGYNEQFF. In nucleotides, the CDR3 is TGTGCCAGCAGTGAGACGACTGGTTACAATGAGCAGTTCTTC.

This clone was detected only a few times. This chain links TRBV10-1 with TRBJ1-5; weak D call: TRBD1 (5 bases). CDR3 length: 13 residues. Trimming took 0 bases from V and 7 from J, leaving 7 bases between them. Looked up from germline, CDR1 is WNHNN and CDR2 is SYGVQD (reference sequence). As DNA, the CDR3 is TGCGCCAGCAGTGAGTCAGGGGTCCAGCCCCAGCATTTT. This translates into CASSESGVQPQHF.

This clone was found once. The chain has TRBV2 and TRBJ2-4, with a possible D match to TRBD1 (6 bases). There are 17 residues in the CDR3. Trimming shortened V by 4 bases and J by 0 bases, and 16 bases separated the two germline ends. CDR1 and CDR2 (germline): SNHLY, FYNNEI. The CDR3 nucleotides read TGTGCCAGCAGTGGTTCGTTGGGGGCGGGAGCCAAAAACATTCAGTACTTC. This sequence encodes CASSGSLGAGAKNIQYF.

Regarding this clone: Other DNA sequences within the sample encode an identical CDR3. The chain combines TRBV5-1 with TRBJ2-2; TRBD1 aligns across 9 bases. This CDR3 spans 15 amino acids. V lost 1 base and J lost 6; bases outside the gene matches: 4. Germline V gene data show CDR1 as SGHRS and CDR2 as YFSETQ. CDR3 nucleotides: TGCGCCAGCAGCTTGAGGACAGGGGAAGCCGGGGAGCTGTTTTTT. Encoded protein: CASSLRTGEAGELFF.

This clone showed up just once. The chain has TRBV11-2 and TRBJ2-7; a weak D match, TRBD2 (5 bases). Trimming removed 3 bases from V and 2 bases from J, with 8 bases in between. CDR1 is SGHAT and CDR2 is FQNNGV in the germline V gene. The CDR3 is made up of 13 amino acids. The CDR3 reads CASSFGRTYEQYF. CDR3 bases: TGTGCCAGCAGCTTTGGGAGAACCTACGAGCAGTACTTC.

DNA of the CDR3: TGTGCCAGCAGCCAAGACACTTCAACCGGGGAGCTGTTTTTT. It is translated as CASSQDTSTGELFF. V is TRBV4-2 and J is TRBJ2-2, with unresolved D. Trimming cost V 0 bases and J 5 bases, with 7 bases left between them. The CDR3 spans 14 residues. Germline CDR1 LGHNA, CDR2 YNFKEQ.

The rearrangement links TRBV29-1 to TRBJ1-5; 11 nucleotides agree with TRBD1. Trimming took 4 bases from V and 3 from J; bases not matched to a gene: 8. Germline lookup yields CDR1 SQVTM and CDR2 ANQGSEA. The CDR3 spans 16 residues. CDR3 protein: CSVVEGDRGNNQPQHF. Written as DNA, the CDR3 is TGCAGCGTTGTAGAAGGGGACAGGGGGAACAATCAGCCCCAGCATTTT.

This clone has a handful of counts. The chain is built from TRBV2 and TRBJ1-1; possible D gene TRBD1, 5 bases. Germline assignment: CDR1 SNHLY and CDR2 FYNNEI. The CDR3 extends over 13 amino acids. The V end was cut by 8 bases, the J end by 1 base, with 11 bases between. The CDR3 DNA follows: TGTGCCAGCTTGCGGGACCCGAACACTGAAGCTTTCTTT. Protein product: CASLRDPNTEAFF.

This clone was seen once. The chain is built from TRBV19 and TRBJ2-3; 12 bases agree with TRBD2. Germline V CDR1 and CDR2: LNHDA, SQIVND (reference sequence). There are 16 residues in the CDR3. V lost 2 bases to trimming and J lost 10 bases; unmatched junction nucleotides: 10. This CDR3 reads CASSISSGRASFAQYF. As DNA, the CDR3 is TGTGCCAGTAGTATATCTAGCGGGAGGGCCTCTTTTGCGCAGTATTTT.

The chain is built from TRBV28 and TRBJ1-5; 10 positions agree with TRBD1. The CDR3 consists of 15 residues. Germline V gives CDR1 MDHEN, CDR2 SYDVKM. J was trimmed by 6 bases and V by 6 bases; bases with no gene match: 8. The CDR3 DNA is TGTGCCAGCAGATTCTCGACAGGGGGCCTTCAGCCCCAGCATTTT. Protein product: CASRFSTGGLQPQHF.

This clone was recorded once. The chain carries TRBV6-1 and TRBJ1-3; weak D call: TRBD1 (6 bases). Trimming left V 2 bases short and J 0 bases short, with 11 bases between. Germline loops: CDR1 MNHNS, CDR2 SASEGT. The CDR3 sequence is 16 residues long. CDR3 protein: CASSERSTGSGNTIYF. The CDR3 DNA sequence: TGTGCCAGCAGTGAAAGGTCGACAGGCTCTGGAAACACCATATATTTT.

For this clone: Other DNA sequences in the same sample also yield this CDR3. The genes are TRBV6-5 and TRBJ2-7; 11 bases align to TRBD2. The trim removed 0 bases at V and 2 bases at J, leaving 0 bases unmatched. CDR3 length: 15 amino acids. CDR1 is MNHEY and CDR2 is SVGAGI in the germline V gene. The CDR3: CASSYSTSGTYEQYF. CDR3 nucleotides: TGTGCCAGCAGTTACTCGACTAGCGGGACCTACGAGCAGTACTTC.

The V gene is TRBV12-3 or TRBV12-4, the J gene TRBJ1-2; D is undetermined. Trimming removed 7 bases at V and 8 bases at J, with 8 bases between. This CDR3 comprises 10 residues. Here the CDR3 DNA reads TGTGCCAGCACCTGTGAGGGCTACACCTTC. As protein: CASTCEGYTF.

The chain combines TRBV19 with TRBJ1-5; 11 bases map to TRBD1. This CDR3 is 16 amino acids long. The germline gives CDR1 LNHDA, CDR2 SQIVND (reference sequence). V shed 4 bases and J 3 bases; nucleotides not matched to a gene: 5. The CDR3 protein is CASSTRTGGANQPQHF. The CDR3 bases are TGTGCCAGTAGTACTCGGACAGGGGGCGCCAATCAGCCCCAGCATTTT.

This rearrangement joins TRBV7-9 to TRBJ2-2; D might be TRBD1 (5 bases). The germline gives CDR1 SEHNR, CDR2 FQNEAQ (reference sequence). This CDR3 comprises 13 residues. V dropped 6 bases and J dropped 6 bases, with 11 bases sitting between them. The CDR3 here is CASRYAGPGELFF. The CDR3 nucleotides read TGTGCCAGCAGATACGCAGGGCCCGGGGAGCTGTTTTTT.